The entry below gives a single T cell receptor (beta chain) sequence along with its context. Antigen: not known. The sample comes from a study of OX40 agonist ivuxolimab in advanced cancers. Study-wide findings and caveats: Doses of 0.1 to 3.0 mg/kg were accompanied by clonal expansion of CD4+ and CD8+ blood T cells by week 6.

This CDR3 spans 16 amino acids. J lost 4 bases, V lost 3 bases, and 12 bases had no gene match. Germline V lookup: CDR1 SGDLS, CDR2 YYNGEE. Sequencing was performed with immunoSEQ multiplex PCR; in TCRdb, only in-frame clones are kept and a portion is missing. This sample has under 14,000 clones, with 77% found just once. The receptor was isolated from an adult with an advanced solid tumor such as melanoma, head and neck, liver or kidney cancer. The J gene is TRBJ1-2, the V gene TRBV9; 7 nucleotides align to TRBD1. The sample was CD4+ or CD8+ T cells sorted from blood, taken in a trial of the OX40 agonist ivuxolimab. The CDR3 sequence: CASSETGALPVYGYTF. The CDR3 DNA is TGTGCCAGCAGCGAAACAGGGGCCCTCCCCGTCTATGGCTACACCTTC.